This T cell receptor (beta chain) was observed in a study of cytomegalovirus exposure and HLA in healthy donors listed by TCRdb under 2017. Broadly, across the study: An earlier analysis of fewer than 750 of the donors reported 276 Gb of sequence data and about 120 million unique TCR beta sequences obtained from around 180 million T cells. The later analysis used no new phenotypic data to find candidate immune exposures, relying instead on TCR beta sequences and their occurrence across donors. Every discovery cohort repertoire had been produced on one sequencing platform. An early release covering just under 650 HLA-typed donors comprised approximately 300 gigabases of sequencing data and roughly 86 million unique TCR sequences. Of the roughly 400 genotyped donors, 70% to 90% were placed in the genetic ancestry cluster associated with self-reported Caucasian donors. Across 300 to 400 genotyped donors of the cohort, an average of roughly 230,000 unique TCR beta nucleotide sequences per donor were sequenced, and around 19% of those sequences were non-productive. A later analysis re-examined previously published TCR beta repertoires from 600 to 700 donors and added high-resolution HLA genotyping to investigate patterns of TCR occurrence. The study combined high-throughput TCR immunosequencing, statistical association of individual TCRs with disease status, and machine learning to predict cytomegalovirus infection status. Alongside the repertoire data, information on donor age, sex, ethnicity and CMV serostatus was compiled. An earlier analysis of fewer than 700 of the donors applied high-throughput TCR beta sequencing to assess whether each TCR beta V gene segment acted as functional or pseudogenic. In addition to the first cohort of 666 subjects, a separate validation cohort of approximately 110 different subjects was used. The T cell repertoires of 550 to 850 subjects were profiled by immunosequencing and related to cytomegalovirus serostatus. HLA typing covered class I and class II loci at four-digit resolution. A later genetic analysis took genome-wide SNP genotypes for about three fifths of the 666 donors and used that subset as a discovery cohort. Roughly five DR-DQ haplotypes were handled as single units for association and clustering because linkage in the cohort was strong. The study was designed to test whether signatures of past pathogen exposure could be identified by cataloging public T cell receptors. Typing coverage varied by locus: 629-630 donors for A, B, C, DRB1 and DQB1; under 550 for DQA1; more than 600 for DPA1; 400 to 480 for DPB1.

The study at large found these results: An association between a missense DCLRE1C variant and V-gene and J-gene trimming of TCR beta chains was found in a later genetic analysis and replicated in an independent cohort. In a later genetic analysis, fewer N-insertions in productive TCRs were reported among donors in an Asian-associated ancestry cluster than the roughly 700-donor mean. Across donors, most TCR sequences were observed very rarely, whereas some public TCRs were present in many individuals. A further reported finding was that TCR beta sequences accurately predicted the HLA-A and HLA-B alleles for most subjects in the first cohort. The presence/absence analyses assumed that sequencing depth was roughly uniform across donors, and that assumption may not be true. A later analysis found that TCR association rates varied across HLA loci, with DRB1 alleles showing the most associated TCRs and HLA-C alleles the fewest. Strong co-occurrence of HLA alleles, especially DR and DQ, made assigning TCR associations to individual alleles difficult. The only immune exposure information available for the cohort was CMV serostatus. In an earlier analysis of over 550 of the donors, most TCR beta V segments were observed in productive rearrangements about 90% or about 30% of the time, broadly matching IMGT annotations. Because HLA typing was unavailable for some donors at each locus, only the typed subset was used in association tests. Correlated functional status among segregating V segments might reflect linkage disequilibrium, but an unknown experimental factor could not be ruled out. A later analysis reported that several top co-occurrence clusters appeared linked to parvovirus B19, influenza, CMV and Epstein-Barr virus. The authors suggested that the approach could potentially be generalized to other disease states and immunological phenotypes. The classifier was reported to diagnose cytomegalovirus status with high specificity and sensitivity in both the original and validation cohorts. Because the 87-base-pair reads could not distinguish some IMGT-functional V segments, including TRBV6-2 and TRBV6-3, those segments were excluded. In a later analysis, 15,000 to 20,000 TCR beta sequences were associated with specific HLA alleles at a false discovery rate of 0.05. Because counts were too low, seventeen rarely observed V segments, including chromosome 9 orphons, were excluded from the earlier analysis of several hundred of the donors. In this cohort, only TCR beta chains were sequenced, and detectable features were limited by the absence of alpha or paired-chain data. A total of fewer than 200 TCR beta chains were listed by the study as associated with cytomegalovirus. A cluster of highly shared sequence variants was judged likely to represent a technical artifact of the sequencing pipeline. In vitro tests confirmed that a few of the cytomegalovirus-associated TCR beta chains recognize cytomegalovirus antigens. In a later analysis, most CMV-associated TCR beta chains were found to appear HLA-restricted, with HLA associations seemingly driven largely by CMV exposure. Compared with equally common non-associated chains, HLA-associated TCR beta chains in a later analysis were more clonally expanded and had lower generation probabilities.

A remark on this clone: Its antigen is currently not known. Base qualities are not at hand, and no much larger clone is one base apart.

In total, around 600 healthy bone marrow donors made up the cohort. At the time of sampling, every cohort member was nominally healthy, though immune exposures that went unrecorded were likely present. The donor was CMV seronegative and was included in the group of about 400 seronegative cohort members. Every donor gave a peripheral blood sample, and the peripheral blood mononuclear cells from that sample were used for TCR beta sequencing. Genomic DNA was extracted from the blood cell samples with the Qiagen DNeasy Blood Extraction Kit. Trimmed from V: 7 bases; trimmed from J: 7 bases; junction bases lacking a gene match: 8. From its cysteine to its phenylalanine, the CDR3 spans 14 amino acids. Only the CDR3 part of the read is kept: 42 bases, read in frame from the first base. As encoded in the germline V gene (reference sequence), CDR1 is SEHNR while CDR2 is FQNEAQ. Library preparation employed the immunoSEQ multiplex PCR assay. The multiplex PCR relied on a mix of 60 forward primers for TCR Vbeta segments and 13 reverse primers for TCR Jbeta segments. A multiplex PCR assay on genomic DNA amplified the CDR3 region of rearranged TCR beta genes. The Illumina HiSeq System was used to sequence the amplified TCR beta libraries as 87-base-pair reads. As for the original processing: A later analysis tallied around 87 million unique TCR beta chains across the 666 repertoires, and some 12 million of those chains were shared by two or more donors. To remove PCR and sequencing errors, raw reads were error-corrected and collapsed into unique sequences using a nearest-neighbor algorithm that merged closely related sequences. Alignment of CDR3 sequences to IMGT reference sequences was used to assign V, D and J gene segments. Each retained sequence needed at least a six-nucleotide match to both a V gene segment and a J gene segment. Rearrangements were called productive when the CDR3 lacked stop codons and stayed in frame with V and J; all others were non-productive. CDR3 was defined by IMGT convention, running from the second conserved V-encoded cysteine to the conserved J-encoded phenylalanine. The earlier analysis of about 570 of the donors excluded any sequence lacking an unambiguous match to a single V gene segment. An earlier analysis of some 610 of the donors called V segments functional above 56.7% productive rearrangements and segregating when the between-donor standard deviation exceeded 5%. A statistical classification framework was built for diagnosing cytomegalovirus status from the catalog of TCR beta chain sequences. V and J gene assignment, in a later analysis, came from comparing TCR nucleotide sequences with IMGT/GENE-DB human TR gene sequences. The TCRdist pipeline was used in a later analysis to assign CDR3 sequences and most-parsimonious VDJ recombination scenarios. In a later analysis, each TCR beta chain was defined by its CDR3 amino acid sequence together with its V-gene family, and reads lacking a unique V-gene family were excluded. As a way to deal with suspected cross-contamination and a sequencing artifact, a later analysis dropped roughly 600 nucleotide sequences that were highly shared and had low generation probability. A later analysis calculated a clonal expansion index for each public chain from normalized within-repertoire ranks of inferred template counts. In a later analysis, generation probabilities were computed with a VDJ recombination model fitted to out-of-frame rearrangements, and the resulting probabilities were checked against IGoR. In a later analysis, TCR-TCR, TCR-HLA and TCR-CMV co-occurrence was scored with hypergeometric tests, and a repertoire-size bias correction was applied to TCR pairs. A later analysis estimated false discovery rates by permuting HLA or CMV assignments 20 times. In a later analysis, co-occurring TCRs were grouped using DBSCAN, and TCRdist sequence similarity was added for clustering within HLA-allele-positive subsets. For co-occurrence clustering, repertoires with fewer than 30,000 or more than 120,000 public chains were excluded, along with about five repertoires with anomalous nucleotide sharing. Here the immuneACCESS table is served through TCRdb, limited to in-frame sequences with V and J called. Missing clones are a known gap in these copies; in checked studies unresolved V genes cover under half, and the rest lacks a known reason. V, J and clone size are taken as reported in that table, and D and trimming were inferred from the DNA itself. The sample table contains roughly 120,000 clones; only one count was recorded for over 65% of them. The ten largest clonotypes hold around 1.8% of the sample.

This receptor was obtained from a man aged 50 or older in good health and CMV-seronegative. Sequenced input: PBMCs. Recombination linked TRBV7-9 to TRBJ2-2; TRBD2 matches 8 bases in the middle. DNA sequence: TGTGCCAGCATCTCGGGGGGGGCAGTCGGGGAGCTGTTTTTT. Its product reads: CASISGGAVGELFF.